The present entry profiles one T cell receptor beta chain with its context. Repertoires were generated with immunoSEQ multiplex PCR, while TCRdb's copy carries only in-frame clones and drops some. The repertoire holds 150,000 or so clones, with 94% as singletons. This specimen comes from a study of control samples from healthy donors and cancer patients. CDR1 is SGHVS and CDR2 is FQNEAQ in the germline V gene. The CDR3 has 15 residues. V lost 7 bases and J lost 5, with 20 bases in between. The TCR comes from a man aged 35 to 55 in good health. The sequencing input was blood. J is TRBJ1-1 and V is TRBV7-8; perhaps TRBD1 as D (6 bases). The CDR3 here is CASTPAGGRGTEAFF. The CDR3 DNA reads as TGTGCCAGCACCCCCGCGGGGGGCCGGGGGACTGAAGCTTTCTTT.